These 29 T cell receptor beta chains share one sample of origin, sequenced in a study of metastatic and nonmetastatic thyroid tumors. Each patient went into thyroid surgery without having received any treatment. TCRdb re-analyzed the PCR reads through MiXCR. The sample shows 85,000 to 95,000 clones, under 15% of them seen only once. The sample consisted of blood. All receptors come from a female donor with papillary thyroid cancer or a benign thyroid nodule (not recorded which). Some clones in this sample may be carry-over from other donors' samples.

The sample holds many counts of this clone. The chain couples TRBV4-1 to TRBJ1-5, with D possibly TRBD1 on 5 matching bases. The CDR3 sequence is 15 residues long. V was shortened by 2 bases and J by 0 bases, with 8 bases between the two germline ends. The germline CDR1 and CDR2 sequences are MGHRA and YSYEKL. DNA for the CDR3: TGCGCCAGCAGCCAAATCAGGGATAGCAATCAGCCCCAGCATTTT. As protein: CASSQIRDSNQPQHF.

This clone was found a few times. The rearrangement links TRBV28 to TRBJ2-7, with 10 bases lining up with TRBD1. Germline values: CDR1 MDHEN, CDR2 SYDVKM. J gave up 5 bases and V 4 bases, and 8 bases lay outside the gene matches. The CDR3 length is 15 residues. In DNA form, the CDR3 reads TGTGCCAGCAGTTCCCCAACGACAGGGGGCCACGAGCAGTACTTC. Amino acid sequence: CASSSPTTGGHEQYF.

As concerns this clone: A much larger clone sits a single nucleotide away, making a read error possible. Other nucleotide sequences from this sample produce the same CDR3. The chain carries TRBV9 and TRBJ2-3, with 15 bases lining up with TRBD2. Germline CDR1 reads SGDLS; CDR2 reads YYNGEE. The CDR3 runs 18 residues. The CDR3 sequence is CASSVGLAGGLNTDTQYF. CDR3 nucleotides: TGTGCCAGCAGCGTCGGACTAGCGGGGGGGCTAAACACAGATACTCAGTATTTT.

Remarks on this clone: A much larger clone differs from this one at a single base, so this may be a read error. The sample contains more than one DNA sequence encoding this CDR3. This chain links TRBV5-1 with TRBJ2-3, with a possible D match to TRBD1 (6 bases). Germline assignment: CDR1 SGHRS and CDR2 YFSETQ. The germline V and J ends were trimmed by 4 bases and 3 bases, with 15 bases remaining between them. CDR3 length: 15 amino acids. CDR3 sequence (DNA): TGCGCCAGCAGCCGGGGCGGTACAGGGACAGATACGCAGTATTTT. It codes for CASSRGGTGTDTQYF.

About this clone itself: The conserved phenylalanine or tryptophan is not found at the CDR3 terminus, so this likely reflects a read error. J is TRBJ2-3 and V is TRBV6-2 or TRBV6-3; TRBD2 matches at 10 bases. The CDR3 covers 16 residues. The germline V gene encodes CDR1 MNHEY and CDR2 SVGEGT. V was clipped by 7 bases and J by 6 bases; unmatched bases: 13. CDR3 region: CASTLAGVGTWDTQYL. As DNA, the CDR3 is TGTGCCAGCACCCTAGCGGGGGTCGGAACCTGGGATACGCAGTATCTT.

With respect to this clone: Here the CDR3 omits its conserved ending phenylalanine or tryptophan, so a read error is the likely source. The DNA is omitted, as the CDR3 cannot be located on it reliably, and the CDR3 follows TCRdb's listing. The V and J genes are TRBV9 and TRBJ2-4. CDR1 is SGDLS and CDR2 is YYNGEE in the germline V gene. The CDR3 spans 9 amino acids, including both terminal residues. CDR3 in amino acids: CASSVTAGG.

This clone turned up a few times. This chain links TRBV2 with TRBJ2-2; 7 nucleotides align to TRBD1. Trimming at V came to 7 bases and at J to 3 bases, leaving 2 bases not matched to a gene. Germline V gives CDR1 SNHLY, CDR2 FYNNEI. The CDR3 covers 13 residues. CDR3 region: CASTDRDTGELFF. The CDR3 DNA sequence: TGTGCCAGCACTGACAGGGACACCGGGGAGCTGTTTTTT.

This clone was seen ten or more times. J is TRBJ1-5 and V is TRBV7-8; D is possibly TRBD1 (5 bases). V lost 1 base, J lost 6 bases, and 7 bases lay in between. CDR1 and CDR2 (germline): SGHVS, FQNEAQ. The CDR3 sequence is 13 residues long. CDR3 nucleotide sequence: TGTGCCAGCAGCTTAGAGGGGTTTCAGCCCCAGCATTTT. Amino acids: CASSLEGFQPQHF.

This chain connects TRBV30 to TRBJ2-1, with D uncertain. Germline lookup yields CDR1 GTSNPN and CDR2 SVGIG (reference sequence). The CDR3 is made up of 12 amino acids. V shed 2 bases and J shed 6 bases, with 8 bases lying between them. Here the CDR3 reads CAWSRRTNEQFF. The DNA for the CDR3 is TGTGCCTGGAGTAGAAGGACCAATGAGCAGTTCTTC.

This clone was counted many times. The chain carries TRBV7-9 and TRBJ1-1, with no clear D. The germline V gene has CDR1 SEHNR and CDR2 FQNEAQ (reference sequence). V was clipped by 0 bases and J by 6 bases, with 14 bases between them. The CDR3 is 15 amino acids. CDR3 amino acids: CASSLARPQTAEAFF. DNA of the CDR3: TGTGCCAGCAGCTTAGCGCGCCCACAGACGGCTGAAGCTTTCTTT. Looking up the rest from reference TRBV7-9 and TRBJ1-1 gives the full variable domain: DTGVSQNPRHKITKRGQNVTFRCDPISEHNRLYWYRQTLGQGPEFLTYFQNEAQLEKSRLLSDRFSAERPKGSFSTLEIQRTEQGDSAMYLCASSLARPQTAEAFFGQGTRLTVV.

This clone has a count of ten or more. V usage is TRBV27 and J usage is TRBJ2-7, with 7 bases matching TRBD1. The CDR3 has 15 amino acids. Germline V gene lookup returns CDR1 MNHEY and CDR2 SMNVEV (reference sequence). After removal of 2 bases from V and 0 bases from J, the junction contained 4 bases not matched to a gene. For the CDR3, the DNA is TGTGCCAGCAGTTTACGGGCAGGGGGCTCCTACGAGCAGTACTTC. Translation gives CASSLRAGGSYEQYF.

This clone has at least ten counts. V is TRBV19 and J is TRBJ2-1; D is undetermined. Germline CDR1 and CDR2: LNHDA and SQIVND (reference sequence). The CDR3 totals 11 residues. V lost 7 bases and J lost 8, with 9 bases in between. The CDR3 protein is CASTLGYEQFF. In DNA, the CDR3 is TGTGCCAGTACTTTAGGTTATGAGCAGTTCTTC.

This clone has at least ten counts. The chain is built from TRBV13 and TRBJ1-1; no firm D call. V dropped 3 bases and J dropped 6 bases, with 11 bases sitting between them. The CDR3 runs to 13 residues. Germline CDR1 is PRHDT and CDR2 is FYEKMQ (reference sequence). DNA for the CDR3: TGTGCCAGCAGCTTGGGCGGGCAGGCTGAAGCTTTCTTT. Its protein product is CASSLGGQAEAFF.

This clone was recorded at least ten times. The rearrangement links TRBV3-1 to TRBJ2-3; 8 bases are a match to TRBD2. After removal of 0 bases from V and 2 bases from J, the junction contained 7 bases not matched to a gene. The CDR3 runs to 17 residues. Looked up from germline, CDR1 is LGHDT and CDR2 is YNNKEL (reference sequence). CDR3 sequence (DNA): TGTGCCAGCAGCCAAGATTCCGGGGGGGGTCCCACAGATACGCAGTATTTT. Translation: CASSQDSGGGPTDTQYF.

J is TRBJ1-5 and V is TRBV7-2, with D unclear. Germline V gene sequence: CDR1 SGHTA, CDR2 FQGNSA. CDR3 length: 16 amino acids. V was pared by 1 base and J by 6 bases, with 16 bases between. CDR3 in DNA: TGTGCCAGCAGCTTAGGGCAGGTAGGTTCGACTCAGCCCCAGCATTTT. Amino acid sequence: CASSLGQVGSTQPQHF. Supplemented by reference TRBV7-2 and TRBJ1-5, the full variable domain reads GAGVSQSPSNKVTEKGKDVELRCDPISGHTALYWYRQSLGQGLEFLIYFQGNSAPDKSGLPSDRFSAERTGGSVSTLTIQRTQQEDSAVYLCASSLGQVGSTQPQHFGDGTRLSIL.

Of note for this clone: The junction shows a germline mismatch at one end, possibly a read error. CDR3 amino acids: CSSSVTSTGELFF. CDR3 nucleotide sequence: TGTTCCAGCAGCGTGACATCCACCGGGGAGCTGTTTTTT. This rearrangement joins TRBV9 to TRBJ2-2; D ambiguous. This CDR3 has 13 residues. CDR1 is SGDLS, CDR2 YYNGEE, per germline.

Judged by abundance, this clone is medium-sized. J is TRBJ2-1 and V is TRBV12-3 or TRBV12-4, with D unclear. The V end was cut by 7 bases, the J end by 12 bases, with 13 bases between. CDR3 length: 11 amino acids. This CDR3 reads CASTQTHGQFF. The CDR3 region has the DNA TGTGCCAGCACCCAGACCCATGGGCAGTTCTTC.

The chain is built from TRBV27 and TRBJ1-1; 9 nucleotides agree with TRBD1. CDR3 length equals 16 residues. Trimming at V came to 10 bases and at J to 6 bases, leaving 18 bases not matched to a gene. Germline CDR1 MNHEY, CDR2 SMNVEV (reference sequence). CDR3 loop: CAIILSGTGFGPEAFF. DNA for the CDR3: TGTGCCATCATTTTATCGGGGACAGGGTTCGGACCTGAAGCTTTCTTT.

This clone has a single count. A read error may be the cause here, since a much bigger clone is one base away. The chain is built from TRBV11-2 and TRBJ2-5; D is perhaps TRBD2 (6 bases). The V end lost 5 bases, the J end lost 5 bases, and 18 bases lay between the germline ends. Germline V gene sequence: CDR1 SGHAT, CDR2 FQNNGV. This CDR3 has 15 residues. CDR3 in DNA: TGTGCCAGCAGCCTCGGGAGTAGCAGGCTGGAGACCCAGTACTTC. Amino acid sequence: CASSLGSSRLETQYF.

This clone has ten or more counts. The chain has TRBV28 and TRBJ2-1, with TRBD2 identical over 8 bases. Losses at the gene ends were 3 bases for V and 6 bases for J; bases not matched to a gene: 7. The CDR3 is 15 residues long. In germline, CDR1 is MDHEN, CDR2 SYDVKM. The CDR3 coding sequence is TGTGCCAGCAGTTTCGGCGGGGGGCCAGGCAATGAGCAGTTCTTC. It yields the protein CASSFGGGPGNEQFF.

This clone was detected many times. The junction and the germline gene differ at one end; a read error may be behind it. This sample includes further DNA sequences coding for the same CDR3. The V gene is TRBV29-1, the J gene TRBJ2-3; TRBD1 matches at 8 bases. CDR3 length equals 16 residues. In germline, CDR1 is SQVTM, CDR2 ANQGSEA. CDR3 in amino acids: CSVEGARGRGTDTQYF. CDR3 coding DNA: TGCAGCGTCGAAGGAGCCAGGGGGCGCGGCACAGATACGCAGTATTTT.

The genes are TRBV5-4 and TRBJ1-4; no definite D call. The CDR3 extends over 13 amino acids. V gave up 7 bases and J gave up 1 base, with 8 bases separating them. The germline gives CDR1 SGHNT, CDR2 YYREEE (reference sequence). The DNA of the CDR3 is TGTGCCAGCGCGCGGGGAACTAATGAAAAACTGTTTTTT. This sequence encodes CASARGTNEKLFF.

The rearrangement joins TRBV7-9 to TRBJ1-5; D call uncertain. The germline V and J ends were trimmed by 2 bases and 7 bases, with 6 bases remaining between them. CDR3 size: 12 residues. Germline loops: CDR1 SEHNR, CDR2 FQNEAQ (reference sequence). The DNA for the CDR3 is TGTGCCAGCAGCTTATTGGAACAGCCCCAGCATTTT. Its translation: CASSLLEQPQHF.

This chain connects TRBV5-1 to TRBJ2-5; 9 bases map to TRBD1. This CDR3 has 16 amino acids. CDR1 and CDR2 from the germline V gene are SGHRS and YFSETQ. Unmatched junction bases numbered 5, after V lost 1 base and J lost 1 base. CDR3 sequence: CASSLRPQGAQETQYF. The CDR3 DNA reads as TGCGCCAGCAGCTTGCGGCCACAGGGGGCCCAAGAGACCCAGTACTTC.

At least ten counts were recorded for this clone. The chain carries TRBV20-1 and TRBJ1-6; possible D gene TRBD1, 6 bases. Germline V gene data show CDR1 as DFQATT and CDR2 as SNEGSKA (reference sequence). With 3 bases removed from V and 7 bases from J, the gap between germline ends came to 13 bases. CDR3 size: 14 residues. Here the CDR3 DNA reads TGCAGTGCTAGGTACAGGGTGCGAAATTCACCCCTCCACTTT. It translates to CSARYRVRNSPLHF.

The sample holds many counts of this clone. V usage is TRBV7-2 and J usage is TRBJ1-2; no firm D call. Germline CDR1 SGHTA, CDR2 FQGNSA. V shed 1 base and J shed 4 bases, with 7 bases lying between them. The CDR3 consists of 13 residues. The CDR3 DNA reads TGTGCCAGCAGCTTAGGAGAAGCCTATGGCTACACCTTC. As protein: CASSLGEAYGYTF. The full variable domain, in which reference TRBV7-2 and TRBJ1-2 provide the parts outside the CDR3, is GAGVSQSPSNKVTEKGKDVELRCDPISGHTALYWYRQSLGQGLEFLIYFQGNSAPDKSGLPSDRFSAERTGGSVSTLTIQRTQQEDSAVYLCASSLGEAYGYTFGSGTRLTVV.

V gene TRBV2 combines with J gene TRBJ2-7; perhaps TRBD1 as D (6 bases). CDR1 is SNHLY and CDR2 is FYNNEI in the germline V gene. This CDR3 is built from 14 residues. The CDR3, as DNA: TGTGCAAGCTGTCGACAGGCCATCACCTACGAGCAGTACTTC. Translating gives CASCRQAITYEQYF. The whole variable domain, remainder taken from reference TRBV2 and TRBJ2-7, is EPEVTQTPSHQVTQMGQEVILRCVPISNHLYFYWYRQILGQKVEFLVSFYNNEISEKSEIFDDQFSVERPDGSNFTLKIRSTKLEDSAMYFCASCRQAITYEQYFGPGTRLTVT.

This clone was found a few times. Just one base apart from a much larger clone, this may be a read error. V gene TRBV6-1 combines with J gene TRBJ2-3; D is ambiguous. The CDR3 is made up of 16 amino acids. V was cut by 6 bases and J by 2 bases, with 18 bases left in between. Germline V gives CDR1 MNHNS, CDR2 SASEGT. The CDR3 DNA is TGTGCCAGCAGGATCCACACTACCTCTATCACAGATACGCAGTATTTT. This codes for CASRIHTTSITDTQYF.

The table lists this clone with a few counts. Given a much more abundant clone one base away, this may be a read error. The V call is TRBV7-3, the J call TRBJ2-6; 7 nucleotides match TRBD1. The CDR3 has 15 amino acids. CDR1 is SGHTA, CDR2 FQGTGA, per germline. The CDR3 DNA reads TGTGCCAGCAGCCTAGACAGGGCTGGGTCCAACGTCCTGACTTTC. It translates to CASSLDRAGSNVLTF.